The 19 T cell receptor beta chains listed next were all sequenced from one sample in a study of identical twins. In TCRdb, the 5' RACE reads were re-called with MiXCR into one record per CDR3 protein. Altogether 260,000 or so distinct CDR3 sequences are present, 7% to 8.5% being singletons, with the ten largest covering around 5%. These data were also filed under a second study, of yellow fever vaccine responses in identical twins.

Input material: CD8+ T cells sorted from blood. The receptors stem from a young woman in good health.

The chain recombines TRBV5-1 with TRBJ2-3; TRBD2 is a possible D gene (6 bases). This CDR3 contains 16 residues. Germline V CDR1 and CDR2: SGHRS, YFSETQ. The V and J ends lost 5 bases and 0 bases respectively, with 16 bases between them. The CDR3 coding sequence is TGCGCCAGCAGTCAGGAAGTAGCGGTGAGCACAGATACGCAGTATTTT. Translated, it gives CASSQEVAVSTDTQYF.

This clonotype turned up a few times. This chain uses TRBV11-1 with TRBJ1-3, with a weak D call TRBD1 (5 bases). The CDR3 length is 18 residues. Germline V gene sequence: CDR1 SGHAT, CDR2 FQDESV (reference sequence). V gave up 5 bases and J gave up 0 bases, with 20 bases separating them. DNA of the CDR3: TGTGCCAGCAGCCCTGGAGTTCAGGGAGGTGCCTCTGGAAACACCATATATTTT. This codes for CASSPGVQGGASGNTIYF.

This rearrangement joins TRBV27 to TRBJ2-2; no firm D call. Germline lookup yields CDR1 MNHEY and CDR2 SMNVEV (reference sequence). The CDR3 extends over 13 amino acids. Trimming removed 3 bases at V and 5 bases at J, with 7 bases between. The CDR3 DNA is TGTGCCAGCAGTTTTAGCAGGACCGGGGAGCTGTTTTTT. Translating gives CASSFSRTGELFF.

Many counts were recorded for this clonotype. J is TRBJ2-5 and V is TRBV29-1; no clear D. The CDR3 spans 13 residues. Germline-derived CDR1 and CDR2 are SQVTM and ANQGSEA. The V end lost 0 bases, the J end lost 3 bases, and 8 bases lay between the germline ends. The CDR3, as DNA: TGCAGCGTTGAAGATAGGTTCAAAGAGACCCAGTACTTC. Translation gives CSVEDRFKETQYF.

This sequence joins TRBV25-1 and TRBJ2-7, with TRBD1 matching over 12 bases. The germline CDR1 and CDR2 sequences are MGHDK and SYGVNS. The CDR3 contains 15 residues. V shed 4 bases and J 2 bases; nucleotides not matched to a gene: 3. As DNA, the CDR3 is TGTGCCAGCAGTGGGGGACAGGGGGCCCCCTACGAGCAGTACTTC. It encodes CASSGGQGAPYEQYF.

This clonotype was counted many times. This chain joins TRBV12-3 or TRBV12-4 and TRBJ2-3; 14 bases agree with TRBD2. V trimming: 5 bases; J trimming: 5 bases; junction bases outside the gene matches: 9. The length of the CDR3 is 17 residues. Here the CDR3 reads CASSTPGLAGVIDTQYF. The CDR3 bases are TGTGCCAGCAGTACCCCGGGACTAGCGGGAGTAATAGATACGCAGTATTTT.

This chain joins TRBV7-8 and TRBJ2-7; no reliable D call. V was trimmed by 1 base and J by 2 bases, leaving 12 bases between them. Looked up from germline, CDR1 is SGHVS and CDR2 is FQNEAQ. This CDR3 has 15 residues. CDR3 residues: CASSLETSQAYEQYF. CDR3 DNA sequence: TGTGCCAGCAGCTTAGAAACATCGCAGGCCTACGAGCAGTACTTC.

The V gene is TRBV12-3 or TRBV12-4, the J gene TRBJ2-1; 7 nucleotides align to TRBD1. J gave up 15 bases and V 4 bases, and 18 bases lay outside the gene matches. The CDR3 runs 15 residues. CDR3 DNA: TGTGCCAGCAGTTCCATCGACAGGGCTGAGAGTGCGGGGTTCTTC. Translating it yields CASSSIDRAESAGFF.

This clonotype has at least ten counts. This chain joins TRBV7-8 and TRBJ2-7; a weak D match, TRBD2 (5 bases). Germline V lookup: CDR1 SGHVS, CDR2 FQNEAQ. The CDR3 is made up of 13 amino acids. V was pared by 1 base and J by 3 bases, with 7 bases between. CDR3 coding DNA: TGTGCCAGCAGCTTAGAAACTAGCTACGAGCAGTACTTC. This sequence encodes CASSLETSYEQYF.

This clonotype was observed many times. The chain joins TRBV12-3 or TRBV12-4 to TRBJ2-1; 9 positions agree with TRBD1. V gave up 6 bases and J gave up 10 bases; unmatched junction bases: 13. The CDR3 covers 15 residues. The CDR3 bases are TGTGCCAGCAGCTCGCCCCGGACAGGGGTTACCGAGCAGTTCTTC. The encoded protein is CASSSPRTGVTEQFF.

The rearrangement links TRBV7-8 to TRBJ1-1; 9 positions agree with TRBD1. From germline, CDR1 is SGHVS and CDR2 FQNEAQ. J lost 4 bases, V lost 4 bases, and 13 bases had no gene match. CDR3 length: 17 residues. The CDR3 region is CASSCRDRDAGCTEAFF. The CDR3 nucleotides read TGTGCCAGCAGCTGCCGGGACAGGGACGCTGGGTGCACTGAAGCTTTCTTT.

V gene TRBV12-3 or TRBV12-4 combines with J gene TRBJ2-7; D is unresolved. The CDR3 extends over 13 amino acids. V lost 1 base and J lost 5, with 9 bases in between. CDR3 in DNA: TGTGCCAGCAGTTTAGGGGTCCCCCACGAGCAGTACTTC. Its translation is CASSLGVPHEQYF.

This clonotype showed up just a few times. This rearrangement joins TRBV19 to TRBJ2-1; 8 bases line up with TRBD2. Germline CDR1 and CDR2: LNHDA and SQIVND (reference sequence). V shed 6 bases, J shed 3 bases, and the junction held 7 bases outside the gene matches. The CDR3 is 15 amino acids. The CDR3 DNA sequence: TGTGCCAGTAGCCTCGAGGGACTAGTCTACAATGAGCAGTTCTTC. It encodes CASSLEGLVYNEQFF. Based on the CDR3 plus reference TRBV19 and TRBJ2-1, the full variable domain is DGGITQSPKYLFRKEGQNVTLSCEQNLNHDAMYWYRQDPGQGLRLIYYSQIVNDFQKGDIAEGYSVSREKKESFPLTVTSAQKNPTAFYLCASSLEGLVYNEQFFGPGTRLTVL.

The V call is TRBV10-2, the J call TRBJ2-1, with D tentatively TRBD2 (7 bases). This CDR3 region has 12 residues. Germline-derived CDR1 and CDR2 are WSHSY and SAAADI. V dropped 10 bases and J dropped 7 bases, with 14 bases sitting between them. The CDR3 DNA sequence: TGCGCCACCTCGGGGGGCTCGAATGAGCAGTTCTTC. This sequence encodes CATSGGSNEQFF.

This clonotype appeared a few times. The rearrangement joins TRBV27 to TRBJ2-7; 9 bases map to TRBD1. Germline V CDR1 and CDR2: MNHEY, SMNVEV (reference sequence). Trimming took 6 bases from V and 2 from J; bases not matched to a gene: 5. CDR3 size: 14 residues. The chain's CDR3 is CASSPGTGPYEQYV. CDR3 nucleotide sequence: TGTGCCAGCAGCCCCGGGACAGGGCCCTACGAGCAGTACGTC.

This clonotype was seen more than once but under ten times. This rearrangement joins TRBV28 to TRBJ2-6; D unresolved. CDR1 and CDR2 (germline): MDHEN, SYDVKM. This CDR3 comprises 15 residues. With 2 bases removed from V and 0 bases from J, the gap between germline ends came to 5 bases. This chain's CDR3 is CASSLRHSGANVLTF. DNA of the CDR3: TGTGCCAGCAGTTTAAGGCACTCTGGGGCCAACGTCCTGACTTTC.

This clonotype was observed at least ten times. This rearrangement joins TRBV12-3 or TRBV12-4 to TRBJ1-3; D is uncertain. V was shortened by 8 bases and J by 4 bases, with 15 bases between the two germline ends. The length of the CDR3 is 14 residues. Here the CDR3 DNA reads TGTGCCAGCCCTAGTCGGGCGTCCGGAAACACCATATATTTT. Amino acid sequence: CASPSRASGNTIYF.

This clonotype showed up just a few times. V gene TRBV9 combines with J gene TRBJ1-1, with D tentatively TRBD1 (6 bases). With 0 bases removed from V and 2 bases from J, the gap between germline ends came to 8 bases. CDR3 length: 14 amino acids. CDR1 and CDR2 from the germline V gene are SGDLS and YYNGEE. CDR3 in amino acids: CASSVVGGNTEAFF. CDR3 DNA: TGTGCCAGCAGCGTAGTGGGGGGCAACACTGAAGCTTTCTTT.

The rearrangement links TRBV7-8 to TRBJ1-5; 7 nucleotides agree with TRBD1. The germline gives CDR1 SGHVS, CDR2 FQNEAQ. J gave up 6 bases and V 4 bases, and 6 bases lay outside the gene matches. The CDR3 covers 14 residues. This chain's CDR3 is CASSSIAGGQPQHF. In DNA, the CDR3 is TGTGCCAGCAGCTCGATCGCAGGGGGTCAGCCCCAGCATTTT.